The 14 T cell receptor beta chains below were found in one sample sequenced in a study of T-cell memory formation after mild COVID-19. Each CDR3 protein is one row after TCRdb ran MiXCR on the 5' RACE reads. Seen here are 390,000 or so distinct CDR3 sequences, approximately 16% observed once, and the top ten hold around a fifth. The sample consisted of PBMCs or a T cell subset sorted from them (not recorded which). The receptors derive from a man between 18 and 35 years old who had mild COVID-19 (a few samples of this study predate the infection). Cell type and time point are not known.

V usage is TRBV7-8 and J usage is TRBJ1-2; D remains ambiguous. The CDR3 has 15 amino acids. Looked up from germline, CDR1 is SGHVS and CDR2 is FQNEAQ. V shed 4 bases and J shed 1 base, with 13 bases lying between them. CDR3 DNA sequence: TGTGCCAGCAGCTCCGATTGGTCGAGTAACTATGGCTACACCTTC. It encodes CASSSDWSSNYGYTF.

This clonotype was counted between two and nine times. The chain carries TRBV13 and TRBJ1-5, with unresolved D. V lost 2 bases and J lost 13, with 12 bases in between. The CDR3 is 12 amino acids. Germline V gene lookup returns CDR1 PRHDT and CDR2 FYEKMQ (reference sequence). CDR3 sequence: CASSLSSGSQHF. The DNA of the CDR3 is TGTGCCAGCAGCTTATCTTCGGGTTCTCAGCATTTT.

This chain uses TRBV19 with TRBJ1-1; 7 bases are shared with TRBD1. The CDR3 runs to 13 residues. CDR1 and CDR2 (germline): LNHDA, SQIVND (reference sequence). With V trimmed by 10 bases and J by 5 bases, 10 bases remained unmatched. The chain's CDR3 is CATTGPQRTEAFF. The CDR3 DNA follows: TGTGCCACGACAGGGCCTCAGAGGACTGAAGCTTTCTTT.

The J gene is TRBJ1-1, the V gene TRBV28, with D tentatively TRBD1 (5 bases). V was pared by 8 bases and J by 2 bases, with 9 bases between. The CDR3 has 12 amino acids. The germline V gene has CDR1 MDHEN and CDR2 SYDVKM. The CDR3 reads CASGDLNTEAFF. CDR3 bases: TGTGCCAGCGGGGACCTCAACACTGAAGCTTTCTTT.

This clonotype was counted between two and nine times. The rearrangement uses TRBV19 and TRBJ2-1; TRBD2 agrees at 7 bases. Germline V gene data show CDR1 as LNHDA and CDR2 as SQIVND (reference sequence). The length of the CDR3 is 15 residues. The ends lost 7 bases at V and 2 bases at J; junction bases unmatched: 8. The CDR3 region is CASTKAGGTYNEQFF. The CDR3 coding sequence is TGTGCCAGTACTAAGGCCGGGGGGACCTACAATGAGCAGTTCTTC. Full variable domain (missing parts from reference TRBV19 and TRBJ2-1): DGGITQSPKYLFRKEGQNVTLSCEQNLNHDAMYWYRQDPGQGLRLIYYSQIVNDFQKGDIAEGYSVSREKKESFPLTVTSAQKNPTAFYLCASTKAGGTYNEQFFGPGTRLTVL.

V gene TRBV29-1 combines with J gene TRBJ1-1; 10 nucleotides align to TRBD1. The CDR3 length is 13 residues. From germline, CDR1 is SQVTM and CDR2 ANQGSEA. After removal of 8 bases from V and 1 base from J, the junction contained 4 bases not matched to a gene. The CDR3 DNA reads as TGCAGCACCAGACAGGGGGCGAACACTGAAGCTTTCTTT. Protein: CSTRQGANTEAFF. Drawing the rest from reference TRBV29-1 and TRBJ1-1, the complete variable domain is SAVISQKPSRDICQRGTSLTIQCQVDSQVTMMFWYRQQPGQSLTLIATANQGSEATYESGFVIDKFPISRPNLTFSTLTVSNMSPEDSSIYLCSTRQGANTEAFFGQGTRLTVV.

Written as DNA, the CDR3 is TGCAGCGTTGAGGGGGGCGAGGGGAAGACTACTAACTATGGCTACACCTTC. As protein: CSVEGGEGKTTNYGYTF. The chain couples TRBV29-1 to TRBJ1-2; possibly TRBD1 for D (6 bases). Germline V gene sequence: CDR1 SQVTM, CDR2 ANQGSEA. The V end lost 3 bases, the J end lost 0 bases, and 20 bases lay between the germline ends. This CDR3 region has 17 residues.

This clonotype has more than one count but fewer than ten. The V call is TRBV2, the J call TRBJ1-1; D perhaps matches TRBD1 (6 bases). The germline V gene has CDR1 SNHLY and CDR2 FYNNEI. The CDR3 length is 13 residues. The germline V and J ends were trimmed by 6 bases and 2 bases, with 10 bases remaining between them. The DNA of the CDR3 is TGTGCCAGCAGGCAGGACAGAAACACTGAAGCTTTCTTT. Translation: CASRQDRNTEAFF.

A few counts support this clonotype. This rearrangement joins TRBV7-3 to TRBJ2-7; TRBD2 matches at 10 bases. The germline CDR1 and CDR2 sequences are SGHTA and FQGTGA. V gave up 5 bases and J gave up 1 base; unmatched junction bases: 11. The CDR3 is 17 residues long. CDR3 sequence (DNA): TGTGCCAGCAGCCCGATACTCCTAGCGGGGGAGTCCTACGAGCAGTACGTC. This encodes CASSPILLAGESYEQYV.

This clonotype was counted a few times. The V and J genes are TRBV29-1 and TRBJ2-1; 12 nucleotides align to TRBD2. Trimming removed 5 bases from V and 1 base from J; junction bases left unmatched: 3. CDR1 SQVTM and CDR2 ANQGSEA come from the germline V gene. The CDR3 has 15 amino acids. The CDR3 coding sequence is TGCAGCGTTCTTCTAGCGGGGGGGTCCTACAATGAGCAGTTCTTC. This gives the protein CSVLLAGGSYNEQFF.

The genes are TRBV7-9 and TRBJ2-7; 7 bases align to TRBD2. Per the germline V gene, CDR1 is SEHNR and CDR2 is FQNEAQ (reference sequence). The CDR3 consists of 15 residues. Trimming cost V 5 bases and J 6 bases; bases outside gene matches: 13. For the CDR3, the DNA is TGTGCCAGCAGCCCCCCCGGGACGGGAGGATCCGAGCAGTACTTC. Translating it yields CASSPPGTGGSEQYF.

The rearrangement uses TRBV18 and TRBJ2-5; D unclear. V lost 0 bases, J lost 5 bases, and 13 bases lay in between. The CDR3 is 15 amino acids. The germline V gene encodes CDR1 KGHSH and CDR2 LQKENI. The CDR3 reads CASSPPTLVQETQYF. CDR3 nucleotides: TGTGCCAGCTCACCACCGACTTTGGTGCAGGAGACCCAGTACTTC.

The genes are TRBV7-6 and TRBJ2-1, with 8 bases identical to TRBD1. This CDR3 is 14 amino acids long. Looked up from germline, CDR1 is SGHVS and CDR2 is FNYEAQ. Losses at the gene ends were 5 bases for V and 8 bases for J; bases not matched to a gene: 8. CDR3 sequence (DNA): TGTGCCAGCAGCCCCCGGACAGGGAAGGATGAGCAGTTCTTC. It yields the protein CASSPRTGKDEQFF.

This clonotype showed up just a few times. The chain recombines TRBV6-1 with TRBJ2-3; the D gene is possibly TRBD1 (6 bases). The CDR3 loop spans 14 amino acids. Germline lookup yields CDR1 MNHNS and CDR2 SASEGT. With 6 bases removed from V and 0 bases from J, the gap between germline ends came to 10 bases. The DNA of the CDR3 is TGTGCCAGCAGCGACAGGTCTAGCACAGATACGCAGTATTTT. Amino acids: CASSDRSSTDTQYF.